The clone carrying this TCR beta chain was observed many times. Its target is unknown. Germline CDR1 and CDR2: SNHLY and FYNNEI. Between the trimmed V and J ends, which lost 2 bases and 9 bases, there was a span of 5 bases. The length of the CDR3 is 12 residues. The authors produced TCR alpha and TCR beta cDNA libraries with sample barcodes and UMIs by 5'RACE using constant-segment primers. TCRdb ran MiXCR on the 5' RACE reads and lists one entry per CDR3 protein. The profile shows under 300,000 distinct CDR3 sequences, about 17% of them singletons. This record comes from a study of T-cell memory formation after mild COVID-19. For the study at large: Clusters of TCRs were largely donor specific. Study-wide findings and caveats: CD8+ contracting clones occupied EMRA, while CD4+ ones occupied mainly CM and EM. The finding that pre-infection memory included some responding clones suggested that cross-reactive memory joined.

Source material: PBMCs or a T cell subset sorted from them (not recorded which). The clonotype comes from a man between 18 and 35 years old who had mild COVID-19 (a few samples of this study predate the infection). Cell type and time point are not known. The rearrangement uses TRBV2 and TRBJ2-6; D not certain. The CDR3 protein is CASSERDNVLTF. In DNA, the CDR3 is TGTGCCAGCAGTGAAAGGGACAACGTCCTGACTTTC.